These 8 T cell receptor beta chains were sequenced from one sample in a study of cytomegalovirus exposure and HLA in healthy donors (dated by TCRdb to between 2016 and 2019). Library method: the immunoSEQ multiplex PCR assay. For the multiplex PCR, a mixture combining 60 forward primers for TCR Vbeta segments and 13 reverse primers for TCR Jbeta segments was used. This is the immuneACCESS table as TCRdb keeps it, with only in-frame sequences that have V and J called. A part of the clones is gone; compared with another copy, unresolved V genes explain less than half, and the rest is unexplained. The sample table holds around 200,000 clones, of which 86% were seen once. Together, the top ten hold approximately 0.31% of the sample. The material sequenced was PBMCs. These receptors all come from a woman in her thirties in good health and CMV-seronegative.

This chain joins TRBV6-1 and TRBJ2-2; possible D gene TRBD2, 5 bases. V was shortened by 7 bases and J by 8 bases, with 17 bases between the two germline ends. The V gene's germline CDR1 is MNHNS and CDR2 SASEGT. CDR3 length: 14 amino acids. The CDR3 DNA follows: TGTGCCAGCACCCTCCTGACTATGTCTGGGGAGCTGTTTTTT. This translates into CASTLLTMSGELFF.

This rearrangement joins TRBV28 to TRBJ2-7, with TRBD2 matching 7 bases. Losses at the gene ends were 5 bases for V and 3 bases for J; bases not matched to a gene: 10. Germline assignment: CDR1 MDHEN and CDR2 SYDVKM. The CDR3 length is 15 residues. The DNA of the CDR3 is TGTGCCAGCAGTGCCCCCTCAGCGGGATACTACGAGCAGTACTTC. Protein: CASSAPSAGYYEQYF.

Only one count was recorded for this clone. This chain uses TRBV27 with TRBJ2-1; D unresolved. CDR1 MNHEY and CDR2 SMNVEV come from the germline V gene (reference sequence). V was shortened by 5 bases and J by 0 bases, with 14 bases between the two germline ends. This CDR3 contains 16 residues. CDR3 sequence: CASSPDSLASYNEQFF. The DNA of the CDR3 is TGTGCCAGCAGTCCCGACTCTTTAGCCTCCTACAATGAGCAGTTCTTC.

This sequence joins TRBV5-1 and TRBJ1-1, with a weak D call TRBD1 (5 bases). From germline, CDR1 is SGHRS and CDR2 YFSETQ. The CDR3 sequence is 14 residues long. Trimming removed 5 bases at V and 3 bases at J, with 14 bases between. DNA for the CDR3: TGCGCCAGCAGGTGGGGGGTTGCGGACACTGAAGCTTTCTTT. The encoded protein is CASRWGVADTEAFF. Full variable domain (missing parts from reference TRBV5-1 and TRBJ1-1): KAGVTQTPRYLIKTRGQQVTLSCSPISGHRSVSWYQQTPGQGLQFLFEYFSETQRNKGNFPGRFSGRQFSNSRSEMNVSTLELGDSALYLCASRWGVADTEAFFGQGTRLTVV.

Only a few counts were recorded for this clone. The rearrangement links TRBV5-1 to TRBJ1-1; TRBD1 matches at 10 bases. The germline V gene encodes CDR1 SGHRS and CDR2 YFSETQ. V was clipped by 5 bases and J by 9 bases; unmatched bases: 13. The CDR3 length is 15 residues. CDR3 residues: CASSRSAGTGAKAFF. The CDR3 DNA reads as TGCGCCAGCAGTAGATCCGCCGGGACAGGGGCAAAAGCTTTCTTT. Combining the CDR3 with reference TRBV5-1 and TRBJ1-1 gives the whole variable domain KAGVTQTPRYLIKTRGQQVTLSCSPISGHRSVSWYQQTPGQGLQFLFEYFSETQRNKGNFPGRFSGRQFSNSRSEMNVSTLELGDSALYLCASSRSAGTGAKAFFGQGTRLTVV.

V gene TRBV28 combines with J gene TRBJ1-2, with a weak D call TRBD1 (5 bases). Germline loops: CDR1 MDHEN, CDR2 SYDVKM. With 5 bases removed from V and 1 base from J, the gap between germline ends came to 14 bases. CDR3 size: 15 residues. CDR3 sequence reads: CASSPQTDHNYGYTF. CDR3 DNA: TGTGCCAGCAGTCCCCAGACAGACCATAACTATGGCTACACCTTC.

The chain employs TRBV6-1 and TRBJ2-5; D perhaps matches TRBD1 (6 bases). The closer fit of TRBJ2-7 to the DNA end suggests the J call may be wrong. Germline CDR1 reads MNHNS; CDR2 reads SASEGT. CDR3 length: 13 residues. CDR3 residues: CASSGQRTYEQYF. The CDR3 DNA reads TGTGCCAGCAGCGGACAGCGCACCTACGAGCAGTACTTC.

This clone was observed a few times. The chain combines TRBV19 with TRBJ2-6; D is possibly TRBD1 (5 bases). This CDR3 is 19 amino acids long. Trimming cost V 3 bases and J 0 bases, with 18 bases left between them. CDR1 and CDR2 from the germline V gene are LNHDA and SQIVND (reference sequence). The chain's CDR3 is CASSMVVGHPNSGANVLTF. In DNA, the CDR3 is TGTGCCAGTAGTATGGTTGTTGGACACCCAAACTCTGGGGCCAACGTCCTGACTTTC.